Below are 31 T cell receptor beta chains sequenced from a single sample in a study of T cell changes during pregnancy in multiple sclerosis. Assay: immunoSEQ multiplex PCR; the TCRdb copy retains only in-frame clones and omits some. The top ten clones hold 1.5% to 2% of a sample with nearly 110,000 clones, 75% to 95% of them seen once. The starting material was peripheral blood, obtained before pregnancy. The receptors come from a female donor with multiple sclerosis, enrolled in a pregnancy study.

This clone was seen a few times. The V gene is TRBV13, the J gene TRBJ1-1, with D possibly matching TRBD1 (6 bases). This CDR3 comprises 14 residues. V lost 6 bases, J lost 1 base, and 12 bases lay in between. Germline V gene data show CDR1 as PRHDT and CDR2 as FYEKMQ (reference sequence). The CDR3 protein is CASRAQGKNTEAFF. As DNA, the CDR3 is TGTGCCAGCAGAGCCCAGGGGAAGAACACTGAAGCTTTCTTT.

The chain employs TRBV7-9 and TRBJ2-6; no clear D gene. The CDR3 consists of 14 residues. Trimming cost V 1 base and J 2 bases, with 3 bases left between them. Looked up from germline, CDR1 is SEHNR and CDR2 is FQNEAQ (reference sequence). CDR3 nucleotide sequence: TGTGCCAGCAGCTTAGTTACTGGGGCCAACGTCCTGACTTTC. This encodes CASSLVTGANVLTF.

V usage is TRBV28 and J usage is TRBJ1-2, with 10 nucleotides matching TRBD1. The ends lost 5 bases at V and 1 base at J; junction bases unmatched: 10. This CDR3 spans 17 amino acids. The germline V gene encodes CDR1 MDHEN and CDR2 SYDVKM. The CDR3 loop is CASSNSIRDRGNYGYTF. In nucleotides, the CDR3 is TGTGCCAGCAGTAACTCGATCCGGGACAGGGGTAACTATGGCTACACCTTC.

The CDR3 here is CASSYFGDTQYF. CDR3 in DNA: TGTGCCAGCAGTTACTTCGGGGATACGCAGTATTTT. V usage is TRBV6-6 and J usage is TRBJ2-3, with D unclear. V gave up 1 base and J gave up 6 bases, with 5 bases separating them. Germline V gene sequence: CDR1 MNHNY, CDR2 SVGAGI (reference sequence). The CDR3 covers 12 residues.

The rearrangement joins TRBV15 to TRBJ2-2; D is unclear. Trimming removed 0 bases from V and 6 bases from J, with 5 bases in between. The germline gives CDR1 LNHNV, CDR2 YYDKDF (reference sequence). The CDR3 runs to 13 residues. In nucleotides, the CDR3 is TGTGCCACCAGCAGAGATTTAGCCGGGGAGCTGTTTTTT. As protein: CATSRDLAGELFF.

The J gene is TRBJ1-1, the V gene TRBV7-9; D unclear. Germline CDR1 SEHNR, CDR2 FQNEAQ (reference sequence). The CDR3 length is 13 residues. Deletions cut 4 bases from V and 11 bases from J, with 17 bases between. CDR3 sequence reads: CASSSSWSEEAFF. The CDR3 nucleotides read TGTGCCAGCAGCTCCTCGTGGTCCGAGGAGGCTTTCTTT.

The chain has TRBV5-4 and TRBJ2-3, with TRBD2 identical over 13 bases. Trimming cost V 3 bases and J 7 bases; bases outside gene matches: 5. Germline CDR1 reads SGHNT; CDR2 reads YYREEE (reference sequence). The CDR3 extends over 15 amino acids. CDR3 nucleotide sequence: TGTGCCAGCAGCTCGACTAGCGGGGGGATGTATACGCAGTATTTT. Translation: CASSSTSGGMYTQYF.

This chain uses TRBV25-1 with TRBJ2-5; TRBD2 might be the D (6 bases). CDR1 and CDR2 (germline): MGHDK, SYGVNS. With 6 bases removed from V and 5 bases from J, the gap between germline ends came to 16 bases. This CDR3 has 14 amino acids. This CDR3 is CASRATGAGETQYF. The CDR3 bases are TGTGCCAGCAGAGCTACCGGGGCGGGGGAGACCCAGTACTTC. The full variable domain, rest sourced from reference TRBV25-1 and TRBJ2-5, is EADIYQTPRYLVIGTGKKITLECSQTMGHDKMYWYQQDPGMELHLIHYSYGVNSTEKGDLSSESTVSRIRTEHFPLTLESARPSHTSQYLCASRATGAGETQYFGPGTRLLVL.

The chain couples TRBV18 to TRBJ2-7; D unresolved. The length of the CDR3 is 11 residues. Trimming left V 3 bases short and J 7 bases short, with 7 bases between. Germline CDR1 and CDR2: KGHSH and LQKENI. CDR3 sequence: CASSPLEEQYF. The CDR3 DNA reads as TGTGCCAGCTCACCCCTTGAGGAGCAGTACTTC.

This clone showed up just a few times. The rearrangement links TRBV4-1 to TRBJ1-5, with 9 bases matching TRBD1. From germline, CDR1 is MGHRA and CDR2 YSYEKL. Germline trimming cut 0 bases from V and 3 bases from J; bases unmatched to any gene: 9. CDR3 length equals 18 residues. This CDR3 reads CASSQEVGGTGNNQPQHF. DNA of the CDR3: TGCGCCAGCAGCCAAGAAGTGGGCGGGACAGGGAACAATCAGCCCCAGCATTTT.

V usage is TRBV2 and J usage is TRBJ1-1; 10 bases are a match to TRBD1. CDR1 and CDR2 from the germline V gene are SNHLY and FYNNEI. The CDR3 covers 16 residues. V lost 6 bases to trimming and J lost 5 bases; unmatched junction nucleotides: 12. CDR3 nucleotides: TGTGCCAGCAGCCTTACGAGACAGGGGGCAAGTACTGAAGCTTTCTTT. Translation: CASSLTRQGASTEAFF.

This clone has a handful of counts. The V and J genes are TRBV18 and TRBJ1-1, with D tentatively TRBD1 (5 bases). The V and J ends lost 3 bases and 1 base respectively, with 12 bases between them. The CDR3 runs 15 residues. Germline assignment: CDR1 KGHSH and CDR2 LQKENI. CDR3 DNA: TGTGCCAGCTCACCGTCCGGACAACCGAACACTGAAGCTTTCTTT. It is translated as CASSPSGQPNTEAFF. Variable domain in full (rest from reference TRBV18 and TRBJ1-1): NAGVMQNPRHLVRRRGQEARLRCSPMKGHSHVYWYRQLPEEGLKFMVYLQKENIIDESGMPKERFSAEFPKEGPSILRIQQVVRGDSAAYFCASSPSGQPNTEAFFGQGTRLTVV.

The gene calls are TRBV6-1 and TRBJ2-7; a possible D gene is TRBD2 (5 bases). The CDR3 is 16 residues long. V was shortened by 1 base and J by 6 bases, with 19 bases between the two germline ends. The germline gives CDR1 MNHNS, CDR2 SASEGT. For the CDR3, the DNA is TGTGCCAGCAGTGAAGTGGAGGCAACTTGGACTGCCGAGCAGTACTTC. Protein: CASSEVEATWTAEQYF.

The J gene is TRBJ2-3, the V gene TRBV19, with D hard to call. The CDR3 loop spans 13 amino acids. V shed 7 bases and J shed 2 bases, with 10 bases lying between them. CDR1 and CDR2 from the germline V gene are LNHDA and SQIVND (reference sequence). CDR3 amino acids: CASNRAYTDTQYF. In DNA, the CDR3 is TGTGCCAGTAACAGAGCCTACACAGATACGCAGTATTTT.

This clone showed up just once. V gene TRBV5-1 combines with J gene TRBJ1-3; D not resolved. This CDR3 region has 14 residues. Germline-derived CDR1 and CDR2 are SGHRS and YFSETQ. Trimming left V 0 bases short and J 1 base short, with 5 bases between. The CDR3 sequence is CASSLGSSGNTIYF. CDR3 nucleotide sequence: TGCGCCAGCAGCTTGGGTAGTTCTGGAAACACCATATATTTT.

V gene TRBV5-1 combines with J gene TRBJ1-1, with a weak D call TRBD1 (5 bases). The CDR3 covers 15 residues. Germline loops: CDR1 SGHRS, CDR2 YFSETQ. Trimming removed 3 bases at V and 1 base at J, with 13 bases between. CDR3 coding DNA: TGCGCCAGCAGCTCTTTAAACGGGGGGAACACTGAAGCTTTCTTT. Translation gives CASSSLNGGNTEAFF. Filled out from reference TRBV5-1 and TRBJ1-1, the complete variable domain reads KAGVTQTPRYLIKTRGQQVTLSCSPISGHRSVSWYQQTPGQGLQFLFEYFSETQRNKGNFPGRFSGRQFSNSRSEMNVSTLELGDSALYLCASSSLNGGNTEAFFGQGTRLTVV.

This clone was recorded once. The chain recombines TRBV20-1 with TRBJ2-5, with no clear D. The better agreement between TRBJ2-7 and the DNA end casts doubt on the J call. The CDR3 runs 11 residues. Germline V lookup: CDR1 DFQATT, CDR2 SNEGSKA (reference sequence). The CDR3 is CSAPGTYEQYF. The DNA for the CDR3 is TGCAGTGCTCCAGGCACCTACGAGCAGTACTTC.

J is TRBJ1-1 and V is TRBV4-1; TRBD1 agrees at 9 bases. The germline V gene has CDR1 MGHRA and CDR2 YSYEKL. Germline trimming cut 4 bases from V and 0 bases from J; bases unmatched to any gene: 6. The CDR3 length is 16 residues. CDR3 DNA sequence: TGCGCCAGCAGCCTCGGGACAGGGACCATGAACACTGAAGCTTTCTTT. This encodes CASSLGTGTMNTEAFF.

This clone has just one count. V and J are TRBV27 and TRBJ2-7; 8 bases agree with TRBD2. The junction had 7 bases not matched to a gene; V was cut back by 2 bases and J by 1 base. This CDR3 spans 16 amino acids. CDR1 is MNHEY and CDR2 is SMNVEV in the germline V gene (reference sequence). The CDR3: CASSLGQRGPSYEQYF. CDR3 DNA: TGTGCCAGCAGTTTAGGGCAGCGGGGGCCTTCCTACGAGCAGTACTTC.

The rearrangement links TRBV7-9 to TRBJ2-1; the D gene is possibly TRBD1 (6 bases). Germline CDR1 is SEHNR and CDR2 is FQNEAQ (reference sequence). This CDR3 region has 15 residues. V gave up 5 bases and J gave up 5 bases, with 16 bases separating them. CDR3 nucleotides: TGTGCCAGCAGCCAGGTCAGGGGAAATAACAATGAGCAGTTCTTC. This codes for CASSQVRGNNNEQFF.

The gene calls are TRBV4-1 and TRBJ2-7, with 8 bases lining up with TRBD2. The CDR3 has 15 residues. CDR1 is MGHRA, CDR2 YSYEKL, per germline. The V segment lost 1 base and the J segment 2 bases; nucleotides outside the gene matches: 4. The chain's CDR3 is CASSQASGSPYEQYF. The CDR3 coding sequence is TGCGCCAGCAGCCAAGCTAGCGGGTCTCCCTACGAGCAGTACTTC.

The CDR3 coding sequence is TGTGCCAGCAGTGAACAACCGGTACAGCTACGGAATTCACCCCTCCACTTT. Translation gives CASSEQPVQLRNSPLHF. V usage is TRBV6-4 and J usage is TRBJ1-6; D remains unclear. The CDR3 consists of 17 residues. The germline CDR1 and CDR2 sequences are MRHNA and SNTAGT. Trimming shortened V by 3 bases and J by 7 bases, and 19 bases separated the two germline ends.

The V gene is TRBV19, the J gene TRBJ2-3; 11 bases line up with TRBD2. CDR1 LNHDA and CDR2 SQIVND come from the germline V gene (reference sequence). Germline trimming cut 6 bases from V and 1 base from J; bases unmatched to any gene: 6. The length of the CDR3 is 16 residues. The CDR3 DNA reads as TGTGCCAGTAGACCGTATAGCGGGAGGGGCACAGATACGCAGTATTTT. This gives the protein CASRPYSGRGTDTQYF.

The chain uses TRBV18 and TRBJ2-1; TRBD2 matches at 7 bases. Germline values: CDR1 KGHSH, CDR2 LQKENI. V lost 5 bases, J lost 11 bases, and 6 bases stayed unmatched. This CDR3 has 12 residues. CDR3 DNA: TGTGCCAGCTCATCGAGCGGGAATCAGCAGTTCTTC. It specifies CASSSSGNQQFF.

This clone has only one observation. The rearrangement links TRBV9 to TRBJ1-3; TRBD1 might be the D (6 bases). Germline CDR1 SGDLS, CDR2 YYNGEE. V was cut by 6 bases and J by 8 bases, with 18 bases left in between. CDR3 length: 14 amino acids. The CDR3 nucleotides read TGTGCCAGCAACGAGGGGGGGTTTAGACACACCATATATTTT. It encodes CASNEGGFRHTIYF.

The genes are TRBV2 and TRBJ2-7; TRBD2 agrees at 7 bases. Germline V CDR1 and CDR2: SNHLY, FYNNEI. Trimming removed 6 bases from V and 3 bases from J; junction bases left unmatched: 11. CDR3 length: 15 residues. The CDR3 nucleotides are TGTGCCAGCAGGGAGTGGAGCGGGGAGATCTACGAGCAGTACTTC. Amino acids: CASREWSGEIYEQYF.

V and J are TRBV5-1 and TRBJ2-3; unclear D gene. Between the trimmed V and J ends, which lost 4 bases and 5 bases, there was a span of 14 bases. The V gene's germline CDR1 is SGHRS and CDR2 YFSETQ. The CDR3 length is 14 residues. The CDR3 DNA sequence: TGCGCCAGCAGCAGATCGACCGACATAGATACGCAGTATTTT. Amino acid sequence: CASSRSTDIDTQYF.

V usage is TRBV10-3 and J usage is TRBJ2-2; 7 bases line up with TRBD2. Germline V gene lookup returns CDR1 ENHRY and CDR2 SYGVKD. The CDR3 is 20 residues long. V lost 6 bases to trimming and J lost 2 bases; unmatched junction nucleotides: 21. This CDR3 reads CAIRSRLLSGGGENTGELFF. DNA of the CDR3: TGTGCCATCAGGAGCCGACTTCTTTCTGGTGGGGGGGAAAACACCGGGGAGCTGTTTTTT.

The rearrangement links TRBV7-3 to TRBJ2-1; the D gene is possibly TRBD2 (6 bases). V was clipped by 5 bases and J by 3 bases, with 8 bases between them. The CDR3 is made up of 13 amino acids. CDR1 is SGHTA and CDR2 is FQGTGA in the germline V gene. The CDR3 DNA sequence: TGTGCCAGCAGCCCGACTAGCTACAATGAGCAGTTCTTC. Protein product: CASSPTSYNEQFF.

This chain connects TRBV2 to TRBJ2-7; D is undetermined. The CDR3 runs 16 residues. V lost 0 bases to trimming and J lost 2 bases, with 14 bases between them. Germline V CDR1 and CDR2: SNHLY, FYNNEI. CDR3 residues: CASSEAQAKPAYEQYF. Here the CDR3 DNA reads TGTGCCAGCAGTGAAGCCCAAGCGAAGCCCGCCTACGAGCAGTACTTC.

The chain carries TRBV19 and TRBJ1-2; 7 bases line up with TRBD1. CDR3 size: 13 residues. Germline V CDR1 and CDR2: LNHDA, SQIVND (reference sequence). With 4 bases clipped from V and 4 bases from J, the junction kept 3 bases outside the gene matches. The CDR3 loop is CASSTRDSYGYTF. The CDR3 DNA reads TGTGCCAGTAGTACCCGGGACAGCTATGGCTACACCTTC.